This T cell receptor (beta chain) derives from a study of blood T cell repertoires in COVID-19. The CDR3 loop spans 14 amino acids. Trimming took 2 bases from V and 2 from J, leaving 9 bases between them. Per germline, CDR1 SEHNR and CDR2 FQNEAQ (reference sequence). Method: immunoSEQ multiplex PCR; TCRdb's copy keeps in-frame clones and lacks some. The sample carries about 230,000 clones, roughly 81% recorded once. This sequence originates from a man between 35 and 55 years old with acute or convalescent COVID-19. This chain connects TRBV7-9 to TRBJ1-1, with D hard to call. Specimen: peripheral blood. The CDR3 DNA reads TGTGCCAGCAGCTTACGACTGAATAACACTGAAGCTTTCTTT. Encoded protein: CASSLRLNNTEAFF.